This T cell receptor (beta chain) was observed in a study of cytotoxic CD8 clonotypes in ibrutinib-treated CLL. This CDR3 has 14 amino acids. V was clipped by 4 bases and J by 6 bases; unmatched bases: 8. The germline V gene has CDR1 MDHEN and CDR2 SYDVKM. Turning to this clone: Its antigen is as yet unknown.

The study, taken as a whole, reports: Under treatment, the uncommon public clonotypes either contracted or remained stable.

Generated by immunoSEQ multiplex PCR, the TCRdb table keeps only in-frame clones and is missing some. Of 110,000 to 150,000 clones listed, 91% are singletons. The sequence was collected from a human donor with chronic lymphocytic leukemia. The sample in question was PBMCs, obtained after 12 months of ibrutinib treatment. The chain combines TRBV28 with TRBJ2-7; 8 bases line up with TRBD2. This chain's CDR3 is CASSSGTSNSEQYF. The CDR3 coding sequence is TGTGCCAGCAGTTCCGGGACTAGTAACAGCGAGCAGTACTTC.